Shown below are 20 T cell receptor beta chains from a single sample sequenced in a study of blood T cell repertoires in COVID-19. The method was immunoSEQ multiplex PCR; TCRdb's version includes in-frame clones alone and lacks a portion of them. The sample has 180,000 or so clones; roughly 85% are singletons. The sequencing input was PBMCs or T cells enriched from blood (not recorded which). The origin of the receptors is a woman aged 45-65 years who had recovered from COVID-19.

The genes are TRBV19 and TRBJ1-6, with D tentatively TRBD1 (6 bases). The germline V gene encodes CDR1 LNHDA and CDR2 SQIVND (reference sequence). The length of the CDR3 is 15 residues. With 6 bases removed from V and 6 bases from J, the gap between germline ends came to 15 bases. The CDR3 reads CASSGTGRLNSPLHF. As DNA, the CDR3 is TGTGCCAGTAGCGGAACAGGGCGACTTAATTCACCCCTCCACTTT.

The chain joins TRBV6-5 to TRBJ2-6; 7 bases are shared with TRBD2. This CDR3 is built from 14 residues. J lost 2 bases, V lost 8 bases, and 3 bases had no gene match. The germline V gene encodes CDR1 MNHEY and CDR2 SVGAGI. The CDR3 DNA reads as TGTGCCAGCGGGCGGGGGACTGGGGCCAACGTCCTGACTTTC. Amino acids: CASGRGTGANVLTF.

This chain joins TRBV19 and TRBJ2-6; 10 bases fit TRBD1. The CDR3 loop spans 16 amino acids. The junction had 3 bases not matched to a gene; V was cut back by 5 bases and J by 2 bases. Per germline, CDR1 LNHDA and CDR2 SQIVND (reference sequence). This CDR3 reads CASSPGQGAGANVLTF. CDR3 sequence (DNA): TGTGCCAGTAGTCCCGGACAGGGGGCTGGGGCCAACGTCCTGACTTTC.

A remark on this clone: Its ends do not fully match the called genes, so a read error is possible. This chain joins TRBV7-7 and TRBJ2-5; 10 nucleotides agree with TRBD2. CDR3 length: 12 residues. The germline CDR1 and CDR2 sequences are SSHAT and FNYEAQ (reference sequence). The CDR3 loop reads CASSSSGRVLHF. In DNA form, the CDR3 reads TGTGCCAGCAGCTCCAGCGGGAGGGTCCTCCACTTC.

This sequence joins TRBV4-3 and TRBJ2-1, with TRBD2 identical over 12 bases. Germline CDR1 is LGHNA and CDR2 is YSLEER. The CDR3 length is 14 residues. Germline trimming cut 2 bases from V and 15 bases from J; bases unmatched to any gene: 8. The CDR3 here is CASSQSSGRANRFF. Here the CDR3 DNA reads TGCGCCAGCAGCCAATCTAGCGGGAGGGCCAATCGGTTCTTC.

CDR3 DNA sequence: TGTGCCTGGAGCGGCTTGACAGGGCATAATTCACCCCTCCACTTT. Encoded protein: CAWSGLTGHNSPLHF. V and J are TRBV30 and TRBJ1-6; TRBD1 matches at 7 bases. CDR3 length equals 15 residues. The V segment lost 3 bases and the J segment 5 bases; nucleotides outside the gene matches: 7. Germline-derived CDR1 and CDR2 are GTSNPN and SVGIG (reference sequence).

This chain uses TRBV7-9 with TRBJ1-6, with TRBD1 identical over 7 bases. Trimming at V came to 11 bases and at J to 4 bases, leaving 5 bases not matched to a gene. Germline lookup yields CDR1 SEHNR and CDR2 FQNEAQ (reference sequence). This CDR3 has 13 amino acids. The CDR3 DNA follows: TGTGCCGGTCAGGGGGTTTATAATTCACCCCTCCACTTT. This gives the protein CAGQGVYNSPLHF. The full variable domain, with the rest looked up from reference TRBV7-9 and TRBJ1-6, is DTGVSQNPRHKITKRGQNVTFRCDPISEHNRLYWYRQTLGQGPEFLTYFQNEAQLEKSRLLSDRFSAERPKGSFSTLEIQRTEQGDSAMYLCAGQGVYNSPLHFGNGTRLTVT.

V gene TRBV2 combines with J gene TRBJ1-6; 7 bases fit TRBD1. Germline-derived CDR1 and CDR2 are SNHLY and FYNNEI. The CDR3 is made up of 14 amino acids. The V segment lost 6 bases and the J segment 6 bases; nucleotides outside the gene matches: 5. This CDR3 reads CASRFDRVNSPLHF. Here the CDR3 DNA reads TGTGCCAGCAGATTCGACAGGGTTAATTCACCCCTCCACTTT.

The chain joins TRBV12-3 or TRBV12-4 to TRBJ1-4; D uncertain. The CDR3 has 13 residues. V was pared by 7 bases and J by 5 bases, with 11 bases between. The CDR3 DNA reads TGTGCCAGCAAGGGAGGCTGGAATGAAAAACTGTTTTTT. It is translated as CASKGGWNEKLFF.

The chain is built from TRBV2 and TRBJ1-5, with no clear D. The CDR3 covers 13 residues. In germline, CDR1 is SNHLY, CDR2 FYNNEI. Trimming pared 6 bases from V and 3 bases from J, leaving 9 bases between. For the CDR3, the DNA is TGTGCCAGCAGGTACGACAACAATCAGCCCCAGCATTTT. This gives the protein CASRYDNNQPQHF.

This clone was detected only a few times. The rearrangement joins TRBV14 to TRBJ1-1; D ambiguous. V was trimmed by 5 bases and J by 0 bases, leaving 10 bases between them. Looked up from germline, CDR1 is SGHDN and CDR2 is FVKESK. CDR3 size: 14 residues. CDR3 nucleotide sequence: TGTGCCAGCAGCTTAAATCGCGTGAACACTGAAGCTTTCTTT. Translation: CASSLNRVNTEAFF.

V usage is TRBV5-1 and J usage is TRBJ2-3; the D gene is possibly TRBD2 (6 bases). The CDR3 is 15 amino acids. Germline CDR1 and CDR2: SGHRS and YFSETQ. V lost 5 bases and J lost 8, with 21 bases in between. DNA of the CDR3: TGCGCCAGCAGACCTGCGAGCGGGCCGGTAGCTACGCAGTATTTT. It codes for CASRPASGPVATQYF.

The chain has TRBV27 and TRBJ2-3; the match to TRBD2 covers 8 bases. Germline V gene lookup returns CDR1 MNHEY and CDR2 SMNVEV (reference sequence). The length of the CDR3 is 14 residues. The J segment lost 6 bases and the V segment lost 4 bases, leaving 6 bases of the junction unmatched. CDR3 bases: TGTGCCAGCAGTTGGCGGGGGGCCCTGGATACGCAGTATTTT. Translation gives CASSWRGALDTQYF.

V gene TRBV7-2 combines with J gene TRBJ1-4; D may be TRBD1 (6 bases). In germline, CDR1 is SGHTA, CDR2 FQGNSA. The CDR3 sequence is 14 residues long. Between the trimmed V and J ends, which lost 3 bases and 5 bases, there was a span of 10 bases. DNA for the CDR3: TGTGCCAGCAGCTTCGGACAGAGAAATGAAAAACTGTTTTTT. Its translation: CASSFGQRNEKLFF.

The V gene is TRBV20-1, the J gene TRBJ1-5, with a possible D match to TRBD1 (6 bases). The CDR3 is 13 residues long. The germline V gene encodes CDR1 DFQATT and CDR2 SNEGSKA (reference sequence). Trimming took 3 bases from V and 6 from J, leaving 12 bases between them. CDR3 bases: TGCAGTGCTAGTTCCGGGGGGGCTCAGCCCCAGCATTTT. Amino acids: CSASSGGAQPQHF.

The rearrangement uses TRBV19 and TRBJ2-5; 7 nucleotides agree with TRBD2. V gave up 8 bases and J gave up 4 bases; unmatched junction bases: 4. This CDR3 has 12 residues. Germline CDR1 and CDR2: LNHDA and SQIVND (reference sequence). Here the CDR3 reads CASAGDLETQYF. The CDR3, as DNA: TGTGCCAGTGCGGGGGATTTAGAGACCCAGTACTTC. Complete variable domain (other parts from reference TRBV19 and TRBJ2-5): DGGITQSPKYLFRKEGQNVTLSCEQNLNHDAMYWYRQDPGQGLRLIYYSQIVNDFQKGDIAEGYSVSREKKESFPLTVTSAQKNPTAFYLCASAGDLETQYFGPGTRLLVL.

The table lists this clone with a count of one. The chain joins TRBV27 to TRBJ2-1, with TRBD2 identical over 9 bases. V dropped 0 bases and J dropped 5; count of bases not matched to a gene: 17. In germline, CDR1 is MNHEY, CDR2 SMNVEV (reference sequence). CDR3 length equals 20 residues. The CDR3 protein is CASSLSLLGSGSSGDNEQFF. DNA of the CDR3: TGTGCCAGCAGTTTATCCCTCCTGGGTAGCGGGAGTAGTGGGGACAATGAGCAGTTCTTC.

V gene TRBV6-5 combines with J gene TRBJ1-4, with D perhaps matching TRBD1 (6 bases). V lost 4 bases, J lost 3 bases, and 12 bases lay in between. The CDR3 is 15 residues long. CDR1 is MNHEY and CDR2 is SVGAGI in the germline V gene. As DNA, the CDR3 is TGTGCCAGCAGTTCTTACAGGGAGTCTAATGAAAAACTGTTTTTT. Protein: CASSSYRESNEKLFF.

This clone appeared once. The rearrangement links TRBV28 to TRBJ1-2; D perhaps matches TRBD1 (6 bases). Deletions cut 7 bases from V and 4 bases from J, with 19 bases between. CDR1 is MDHEN, CDR2 SYDVKM, per germline. This CDR3 spans 15 amino acids. The CDR3 DNA reads TGTGCCAGCACTATTAGCGGGGGGCTTCTCTATGGCTACACCTTC. Its protein product is CASTISGGLLYGYTF.

V is TRBV20-1 and J is TRBJ1-2; possibly TRBD1 for D (5 bases). Germline CDR1 reads DFQATT; CDR2 reads SNEGSKA (reference sequence). CDR3 length: 10 residues. Trimming cost V 7 bases and J 3 bases, with 6 bases left between them. The CDR3 reads CSEGDYGYTF. The CDR3 DNA follows: TGCAGTGAAGGGGACTATGGCTACACCTTC.